These 10 T cell receptor beta chains came from one sample sequenced in a study of neurological immune-mediated disorders. Using its own MiXCR run on the 5' RACE reads, TCRdb lists one record per CDR3 protein. The table lists about 46,000 distinct CDR3 sequences, about 2% of them singletons. The specimen was PBMCs. These receptors were collected from a woman between 40 and 50 years old with multiple sclerosis.

This clonotype was seen at least ten times. This sequence joins TRBV5-1 and TRBJ2-3; D not certain. The CDR3 runs 12 residues. Germline loops: CDR1 SGHRS, CDR2 YFSETQ. Trimming took off 6 bases at V and 4 bases at J, with 9 bases between the two ends. CDR3 protein: CASTVAADTQYF. The CDR3 nucleotides read TGCGCCAGCACCGTAGCCGCAGATACGCAGTATTTT. The full variable domain, rest sourced from reference TRBV5-1 and TRBJ2-3, is KAGVTQTPRYLIKTRGQQVTLSCSPISGHRSVSWYQQTPGQGLQFLFEYFSETQRNKGNFPGRFSGRQFSNSRSEMNVSTLELGDSALYLCASTVAADTQYFGPGTRLTVL.

The rearrangement uses TRBV5-1 and TRBJ2-3, with 12 bases aligning to TRBD1. Germline loops: CDR1 SGHRS, CDR2 YFSETQ. This CDR3 is 16 amino acids long. After removal of 3 bases from V and 4 bases from J, the junction contained 6 bases not matched to a gene. The CDR3 DNA reads TGCGCCAGCAGCTGGGGGGACAGGGGGCCGGCAGATACGCAGTATTTT. Amino acid sequence: CASSWGDRGPADTQYF.

This clonotype was recorded at least ten times. The rearrangement uses TRBV4-1 and TRBJ1-1, with 8 nucleotides matching TRBD1. J was trimmed by 4 bases and V by 2 bases; bases with no gene match: 6. Per the germline V gene, CDR1 is MGHRA and CDR2 is YSYEKL. The CDR3 runs to 15 residues. The CDR3 region is CASSQLDRVATEAFF. The CDR3 nucleotides read TGCGCCAGCAGCCAATTGGACAGGGTGGCCACTGAAGCTTTCTTT.

In its sample, this clonotype was seen many times. The CDR3 DNA follows: TGTGCCACCAGCAGCGGGGCAGGGCGCTCCTACGAGCAGTACTTC. This encodes CATSSGAGRSYEQYF. V is TRBV15 and J is TRBJ2-7; the D call may be TRBD1 or TRBD2 (5 bases each). Per germline, CDR1 LNHNV and CDR2 YYDKDF (reference sequence). This CDR3 has 15 residues. Trimming took off 3 bases at V and 0 bases at J, with 12 bases between the two ends.

This clonotype came up many times. V usage is TRBV5-5 and J usage is TRBJ1-2; TRBD1 aligns across 8 bases. This CDR3 is 13 amino acids long. Germline assignment: CDR1 SGHKS and CDR2 YYEKEE (reference sequence). The J segment lost 4 bases and the V segment lost 6 bases, leaving 5 bases of the junction unmatched. CDR3 nucleotide sequence: TGTGCCAGCACTCCGGACAGGGTCTATGGCTACACCTTC. It codes for CASTPDRVYGYTF.

This clonotype was found many times. V usage is TRBV29-1 and J usage is TRBJ2-1; TRBD2 aligns across 8 bases. The V segment lost 4 bases and the J segment 6 bases; nucleotides outside the gene matches: 5. The CDR3 extends over 13 amino acids. Germline V gene sequence: CDR1 SQVTM, CDR2 ANQGSEA. The CDR3 nucleotides read TGCAGCGTTGCTCGGACTAGCTTCAATGAGCAGTTCTTC. Translated, it gives CSVARTSFNEQFF.

This clonotype was found many times. The V call is TRBV4-1, the J call TRBJ1-5; D might be TRBD1 (6 bases). The CDR3 has 16 amino acids. CDR1 and CDR2 (germline): MGHRA, YSYEKL. Trimming removed 0 bases from V and 7 bases from J, with 16 bases in between. As DNA, the CDR3 is TGCGCCAGCAGCCAAGATACAGGGCTCCCGGGGCAGCCCCAGCATTTT. This encodes CASSQDTGLPGQPQHF.

In its sample, this clonotype was seen many times. This sequence joins TRBV6-1 and TRBJ2-1, with a tentative D call TRBD1 (6 bases). This CDR3 spans 15 amino acids. From germline, CDR1 is MNHNS and CDR2 SASEGT. The V end lost 4 bases, the J end lost 8 bases, and 18 bases lay between the germline ends. Here the CDR3 reads CASSGGQGWLDEQFF. CDR3 coding DNA: TGTGCCAGCAGTGGAGGTCAGGGGTGGTTAGATGAGCAGTTCTTC.

This clonotype was recorded at least ten times. The chain carries TRBV5-5 and TRBJ1-2, with D maybe TRBD1 (6 bases). CDR1 is SGHKS, CDR2 YYEKEE, per germline (reference sequence). The CDR3 has 14 residues. V was shortened by 5 bases and J by 2 bases, with 13 bases between the two germline ends. CDR3 in DNA: TGTGCCAGCAGTAGCCGGGACACAAACTATGGCTACACCTTC. This gives the protein CASSSRDTNYGYTF.

In its sample, this clonotype was seen many times. V and J are TRBV4-1 and TRBJ2-3, with TRBD2 as a possible D gene (6 bases). Looked up from germline, CDR1 is MGHRA and CDR2 is YSYEKL. The CDR3 totals 13 residues. Trimming removed 2 bases at V and 7 bases at J, with 10 bases between. The CDR3 coding sequence is TGCGCCAGCAGCCAACTACTAGCAAATACGCAGTATTTT. This translates into CASSQLLANTQYF.